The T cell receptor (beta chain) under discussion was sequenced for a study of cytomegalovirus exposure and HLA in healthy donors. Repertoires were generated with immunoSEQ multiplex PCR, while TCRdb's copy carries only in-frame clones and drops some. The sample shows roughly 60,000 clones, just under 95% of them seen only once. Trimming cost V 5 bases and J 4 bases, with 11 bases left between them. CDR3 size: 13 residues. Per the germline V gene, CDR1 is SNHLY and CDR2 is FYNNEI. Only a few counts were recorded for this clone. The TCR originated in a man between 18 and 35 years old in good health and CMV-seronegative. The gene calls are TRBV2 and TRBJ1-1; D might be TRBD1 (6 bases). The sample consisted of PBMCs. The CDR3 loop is CASSRQEGTEAFF. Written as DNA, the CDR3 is TGTGCCAGCAGTCGACAGGAAGGCACTGAAGCTTTCTTT.